Listed below are T cell receptor beta chains from one sample, sequenced in a study of human T cells and chemical hapten exposure. TCRdb used MiXCR to reprocess the RACE reads, holding one entry per CDR3 protein. The sample lists more than 65,000 distinct CDR3 sequences; 7.5% to 9% were seen once. Sequences were derived from whole blood, sampled in connection with sensitization to the hapten diphenylcyclopropenone (DPC). Every receptor here comes from a woman in her 30s with alopecia areata. Some clones in this sample may be carry-over from other donors' samples. Both conserved end residues are part of each CDR3. The order of the fields is V gene, D gene, J gene, clone size, CDR3 DNA, CDR3 protein. A D gene is named only where the DNA matches it firmly. Clone size is not always given. Where it is, it says once, few, many or a class for expanded clones.

v_gene: TRBV29-1; d_gene: TRBD1; j_gene: TRBJ1-1; abundance: .; CDR3nt: TGCAGCGTTAGTGTTGGACAGGGGAACACTGAAGCTTTCTTT; CDR3aa: CSVSVGQGNTEAFF
v_gene: TRBV2; d_gene: .; j_gene: TRBJ1-1; abundance: many; CDR3nt: TGTGCCAGCAGTTCCGACAGAATGGCTGAAGCTTTCTTT; CDR3aa: CASSSDRMAEAFF
v_gene: TRBV7-2; d_gene: TRBD2; j_gene: TRBJ2-7; abundance: .; CDR3nt: TGTGCCAGCAGCGGACGCGGGGGGTCGGGCGAGCAGTACTTC; CDR3aa: CASSGRGGSGEQYF
v_gene: TRBV23-1; d_gene: .; j_gene: TRBJ2-6; abundance: many; CDR3nt: TGCGCCAGCAGTCAACAAGGGGCCCGGTCTGGGGCCAACGTCCTGACTTTC; CDR3aa: CASSQQGARSGANVLTF
v_gene: TRBV2; d_gene: .; j_gene: TRBJ2-3; abundance: many; CDR3nt: TGTGCCAGCATCCTCGACAGGTTCACAGATACGCAGTATTTT; CDR3aa: CASILDRFTDTQYF
v_gene: TRBV6-5; d_gene: TRBD1; j_gene: TRBJ1-1; abundance: .; CDR3nt: TGTGCCAGCAGTTACTCCGGGACAGGGGTAAACACTGAAGCTTTCTTT; CDR3aa: CASSYSGTGVNTEAFF
v_gene: TRBV7-9; d_gene: TRBD1; j_gene: TRBJ2-3; abundance: .; CDR3nt: TGTGCCAGCAGCGAGGGACAGATGCACACGCAGTATTTT; CDR3aa: CASSEGQMHTQYF
v_gene: TRBV20-1; d_gene: TRBD1; j_gene: TRBJ1-1; abundance: many; CDR3nt: TGCAGTGCACACCAGACAGGGAAGACTGAAGCTTTCTTT; CDR3aa: CSAHQTGKTEAFF
v_gene: TRBV20-1; d_gene: TRBD1; j_gene: TRBJ2-3; abundance: many; CDR3nt: TGCAGTGCCCCTGGCCGGGACAGGGCACCTAGCACAGATACGCAGTATTTT; CDR3aa: CSAPGRDRAPSTDTQYF
v_gene: TRBV5-1; d_gene: .; j_gene: TRBJ2-3; abundance: many; CDR3nt: TGCGCCAGCAGCTTGCTGGGGAACCCTAGCACAGATACGCAGTATTTT; CDR3aa: CASSLLGNPSTDTQYF
v_gene: TRBV10-3; d_gene: .; j_gene: TRBJ2-1; abundance: .; CDR3nt: TGTGCCATCAGTGAGGGGGCGGGCTGGGGCGTAAGCTCCTACAATGAGCAGTTCTTC; CDR3aa: CAISEGAGWGVSSYNEQFF
v_gene: TRBV5-8; d_gene: .; j_gene: TRBJ2-6; abundance: .; CDR3nt: TGTGCCAGCAGCCCACGGGGTCTGGGCGGGGCCAACGTCCTGACTTTC; CDR3aa: CASSPRGLGGANVLTF
v_gene: TRBV3-1; d_gene: TRBD2; j_gene: TRBJ2-5; abundance: many; CDR3nt: TGTGCCAGCAGCCAGGGACTAGCGGGGGGAGAGACCCAGTACTTC; CDR3aa: CASSQGLAGGETQYF